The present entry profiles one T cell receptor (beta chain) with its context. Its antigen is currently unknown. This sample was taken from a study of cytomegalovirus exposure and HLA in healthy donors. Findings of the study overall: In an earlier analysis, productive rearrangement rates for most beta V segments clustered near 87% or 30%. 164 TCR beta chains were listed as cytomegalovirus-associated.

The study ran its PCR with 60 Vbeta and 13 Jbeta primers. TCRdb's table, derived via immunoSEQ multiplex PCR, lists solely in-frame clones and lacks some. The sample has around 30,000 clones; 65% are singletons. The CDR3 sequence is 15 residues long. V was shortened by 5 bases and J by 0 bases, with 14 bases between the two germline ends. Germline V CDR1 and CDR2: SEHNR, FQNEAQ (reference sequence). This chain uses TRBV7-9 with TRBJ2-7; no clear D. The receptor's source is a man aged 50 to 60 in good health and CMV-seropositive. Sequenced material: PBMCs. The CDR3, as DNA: TGTGCCAGCAGCAGGAGTCGCGGCAGCTCCTACGAGCAGTACTTC. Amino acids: CASSRSRGSSYEQYF. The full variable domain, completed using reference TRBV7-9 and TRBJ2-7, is DTGVSQNPRHKITKRGQNVTFRCDPISEHNRLYWYRQTLGQGPEFLTYFQNEAQLEKSRLLSDRFSAERPKGSFSTLEIQRTEQGDSAMYLCASSRSRGSSYEQYFGPGTRLTVT.